This T cell receptor beta chain was obtained from a study of T cell responses to AZD1222 COVID-19 vaccine. Study-wide results and caveats: Possibly, clonal diversity was underestimated; donors were largely white British and included more females. The repertoires were collected only after the peak T cell response. The breadth and depth of Spike-specific TCRs increased once two AZD1222 doses had been given.

Worth noting for this clone: Antigen unknown.

Sequenced by immunoSEQ multiplex PCR; TCRdb stores in-frame clones only, minus some. Of 150,000 to 200,000 clones in the sample, about 89% were seen once. J lost 0 bases, V lost 3 bases, and 14 bases had no gene match. Germline V gives CDR1 SGHRS, CDR2 YFSETQ. This CDR3 has 18 residues. The chain combines TRBV5-1 with TRBJ1-2; TRBD1 matches 7 bases. The starting material was peripheral blood, obtained 28 days after the second AZD1222 dose. The origin of this receptor is an adult who received the AZD1222 COVID-19 vaccine. The CDR3 DNA reads as TGCGCCAGCAGCTCGACTTTCGGACAGGAAACAACTAACTATGGCTACACCTTC. The encoded protein is CASSSTFGQETTNYGYTF.